Below, one T cell receptor (beta chain) is given with its context. Its antigen is not known. This specimen belongs to a study of PD-L1 blockade in urothelial cancer. Broader study findings: In blood at 3 weeks, tumor-associated clones expanded more among patients with durable benefit.

Germline loops: CDR1 MNHNY, CDR2 SVGAGI (reference sequence). The CDR3 is 14 residues long. Trimming removed 7 bases at V and 4 bases at J, with 16 bases between. The method was immunoSEQ multiplex PCR; TCRdb's version includes in-frame clones alone and lacks a portion of them. The sample has about 37,000 clones, over 75% seen once. This TCR derives from a man aged 55 to 70 with urothelial cancer. V is TRBV6-6 and J is TRBJ1-1; TRBD1 might be the D (5 bases). Sequenced material: PBMCs, taken around atezolizumab (anti-PD-L1) treatment. CDR3 bases: TGTGCCAGCAACAAAGGGGTGTCGAGCACTGAAGCTTTCTTT. This gives the protein CASNKGVSSTEAFF.